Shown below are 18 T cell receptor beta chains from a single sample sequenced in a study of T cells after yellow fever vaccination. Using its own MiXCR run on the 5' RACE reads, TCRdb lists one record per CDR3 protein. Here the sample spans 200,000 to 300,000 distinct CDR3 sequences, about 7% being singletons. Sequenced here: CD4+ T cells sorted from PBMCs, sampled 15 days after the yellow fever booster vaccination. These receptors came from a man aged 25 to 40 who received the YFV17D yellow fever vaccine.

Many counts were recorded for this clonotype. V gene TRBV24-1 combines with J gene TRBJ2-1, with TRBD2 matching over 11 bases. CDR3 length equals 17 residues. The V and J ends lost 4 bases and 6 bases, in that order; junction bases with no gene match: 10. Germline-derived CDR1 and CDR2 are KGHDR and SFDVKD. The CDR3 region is CATSDPGLAEVGNEQFF. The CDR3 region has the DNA TGTGCCACCAGTGACCCGGGACTAGCGGAAGTAGGCAATGAGCAGTTCTTC.

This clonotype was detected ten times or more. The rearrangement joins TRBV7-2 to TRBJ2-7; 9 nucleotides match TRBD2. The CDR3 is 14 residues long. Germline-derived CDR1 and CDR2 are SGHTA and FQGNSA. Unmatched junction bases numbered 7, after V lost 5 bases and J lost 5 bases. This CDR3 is CASSPAGGWNEQYF. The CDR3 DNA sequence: TGTGCCAGCAGCCCCGCGGGGGGGTGGAACGAGCAGTACTTC. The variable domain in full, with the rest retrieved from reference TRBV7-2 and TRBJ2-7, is GAGVSQSPSNKVTEKGKDVELRCDPISGHTALYWYRQSLGQGLEFLIYFQGNSAPDKSGLPSDRFSAERTGGSVSTLTIQRTQQEDSAVYLCASSPAGGWNEQYFGPGTRLTVT.

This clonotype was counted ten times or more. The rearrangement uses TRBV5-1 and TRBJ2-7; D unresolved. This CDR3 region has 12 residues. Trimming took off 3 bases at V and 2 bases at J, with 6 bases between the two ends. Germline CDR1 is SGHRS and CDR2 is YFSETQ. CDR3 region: CASSSVAYEQYF. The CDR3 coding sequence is TGCGCCAGCAGCTCGGTCGCCTACGAGCAGTACTTC.

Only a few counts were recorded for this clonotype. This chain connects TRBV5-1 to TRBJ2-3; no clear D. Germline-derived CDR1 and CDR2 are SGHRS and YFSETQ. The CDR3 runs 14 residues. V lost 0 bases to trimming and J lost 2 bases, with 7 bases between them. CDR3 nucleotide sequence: TGCGCCAGCAGCTTGGCTAGTCCCACAGATACGCAGTATTTT. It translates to CASSLASPTDTQYF.

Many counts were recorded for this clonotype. The CDR3 DNA follows: TGTGCCAGCAGCCCCAGCGGGGGGGTTGAGCAGTTCTTC. This codes for CASSPSGGVEQFF. This rearrangement joins TRBV11-2 to TRBJ2-1; 10 bases align to TRBD2. Losses at the gene ends were 5 bases for V and 9 bases for J; bases not matched to a gene: 4. The germline CDR1 and CDR2 sequences are SGHAT and FQNNGV. The CDR3 consists of 13 residues.

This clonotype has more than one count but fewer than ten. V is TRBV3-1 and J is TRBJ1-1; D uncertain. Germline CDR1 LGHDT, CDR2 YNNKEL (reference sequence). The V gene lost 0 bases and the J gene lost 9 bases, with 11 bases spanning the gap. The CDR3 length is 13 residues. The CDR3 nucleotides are TGTGCCAGCAGCCAAGATTTCGGCAGGAAAGCTTTCTTT. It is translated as CASSQDFGRKAFF.

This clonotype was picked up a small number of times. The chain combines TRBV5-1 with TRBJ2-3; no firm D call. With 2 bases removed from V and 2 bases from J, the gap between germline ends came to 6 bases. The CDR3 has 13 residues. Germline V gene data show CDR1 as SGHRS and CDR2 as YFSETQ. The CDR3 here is CASSFELTDTQYF. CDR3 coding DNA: TGCGCCAGCAGCTTCGAACTCACAGATACGCAGTATTTT. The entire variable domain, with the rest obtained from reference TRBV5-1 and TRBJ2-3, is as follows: KAGVTQTPRYLIKTRGQQVTLSCSPISGHRSVSWYQQTPGQGLQFLFEYFSETQRNKGNFPGRFSGRQFSNSRSEMNVSTLELGDSALYLCASSFELTDTQYFGPGTRLTVL.

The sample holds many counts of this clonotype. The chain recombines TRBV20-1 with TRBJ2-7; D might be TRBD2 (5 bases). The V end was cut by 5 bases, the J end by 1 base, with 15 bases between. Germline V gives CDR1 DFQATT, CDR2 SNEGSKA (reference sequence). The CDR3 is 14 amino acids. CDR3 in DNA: TGCAGTGCTCGCCTGGGAGAAGGTTCCTACGAGCAGTACTTC. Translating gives CSARLGEGSYEQYF.

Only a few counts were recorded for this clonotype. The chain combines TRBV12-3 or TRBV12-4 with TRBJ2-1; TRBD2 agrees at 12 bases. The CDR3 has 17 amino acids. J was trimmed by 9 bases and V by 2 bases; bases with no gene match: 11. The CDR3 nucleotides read TGTGCCAGCAGTTTAATCGTCGCTAGCGGGAGGGGTAGTGAGCAGTTCTTC. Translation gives CASSLIVASGRGSEQFF.

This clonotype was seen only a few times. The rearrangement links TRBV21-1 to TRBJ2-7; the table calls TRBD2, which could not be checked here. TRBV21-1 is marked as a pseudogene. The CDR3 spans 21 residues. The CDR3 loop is CASSKTRDSSGRNTWYYEQYF. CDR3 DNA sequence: TGTGCCAGCAGCAAAACGCGGGACTCTAGCGGGAGAAACACTTGGTACTACGAGCAGTACTTC.

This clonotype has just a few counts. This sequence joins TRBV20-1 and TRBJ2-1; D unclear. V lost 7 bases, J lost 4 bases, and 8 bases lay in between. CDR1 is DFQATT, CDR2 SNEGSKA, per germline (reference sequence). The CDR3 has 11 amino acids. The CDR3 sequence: CSVRQYNEQFF. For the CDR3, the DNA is TGCAGTGTCCGGCAGTACAATGAGCAGTTCTTC.

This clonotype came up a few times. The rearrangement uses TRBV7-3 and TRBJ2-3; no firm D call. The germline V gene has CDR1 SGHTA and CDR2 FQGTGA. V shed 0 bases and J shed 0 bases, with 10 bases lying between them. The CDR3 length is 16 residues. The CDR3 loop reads CASSLTYSMSTDTQYF. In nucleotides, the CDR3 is TGTGCCAGCAGCTTAACGTATAGCATGAGCACAGATACGCAGTATTTT.

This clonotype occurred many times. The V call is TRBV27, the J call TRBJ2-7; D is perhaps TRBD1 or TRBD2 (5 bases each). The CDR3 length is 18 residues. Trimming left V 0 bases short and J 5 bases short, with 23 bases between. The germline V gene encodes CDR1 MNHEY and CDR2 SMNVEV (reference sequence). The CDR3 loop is CASSLSFRERGEGNEQYF. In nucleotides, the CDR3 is TGTGCCAGCAGTTTATCCTTTCGGGAAAGGGGTGAAGGAAACGAGCAGTACTTC.

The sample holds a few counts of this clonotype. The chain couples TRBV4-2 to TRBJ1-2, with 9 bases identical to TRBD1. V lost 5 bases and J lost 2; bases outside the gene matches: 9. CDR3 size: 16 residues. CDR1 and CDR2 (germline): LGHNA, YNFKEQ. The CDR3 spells CASSGVLQGANYGYTF. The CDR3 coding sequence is TGTGCCAGCAGCGGGGTATTACAGGGGGCAAACTATGGCTACACCTTC.

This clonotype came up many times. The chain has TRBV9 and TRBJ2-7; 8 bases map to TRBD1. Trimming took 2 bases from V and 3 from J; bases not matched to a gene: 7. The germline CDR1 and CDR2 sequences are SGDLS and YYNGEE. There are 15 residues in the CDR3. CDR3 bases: TGTGCCAGCAGCGTGGGGGACAGGAACCTCTACGAGCAGTACTTC. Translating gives CASSVGDRNLYEQYF.

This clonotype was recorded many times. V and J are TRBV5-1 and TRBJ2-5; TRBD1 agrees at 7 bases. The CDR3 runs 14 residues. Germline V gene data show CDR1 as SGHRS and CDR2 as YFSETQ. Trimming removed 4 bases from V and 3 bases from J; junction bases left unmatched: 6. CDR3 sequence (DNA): TGCGCCAGCAGCCCCTGGGACAGAGAAGAGACCCAGTACTTC. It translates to CASSPWDREETQYF. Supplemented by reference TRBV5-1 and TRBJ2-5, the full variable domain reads KAGVTQTPRYLIKTRGQQVTLSCSPISGHRSVSWYQQTPGQGLQFLFEYFSETQRNKGNFPGRFSGRQFSNSRSEMNVSTLELGDSALYLCASSPWDREETQYFGPGTRLLVL.

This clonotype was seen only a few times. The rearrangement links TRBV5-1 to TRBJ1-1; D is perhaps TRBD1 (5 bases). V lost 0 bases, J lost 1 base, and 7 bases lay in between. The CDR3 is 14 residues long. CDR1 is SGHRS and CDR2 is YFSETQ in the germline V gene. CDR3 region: CASSLAQANTEAFF. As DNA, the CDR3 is TGCGCCAGCAGCTTGGCACAGGCGAACACTGAAGCTTTCTTT.

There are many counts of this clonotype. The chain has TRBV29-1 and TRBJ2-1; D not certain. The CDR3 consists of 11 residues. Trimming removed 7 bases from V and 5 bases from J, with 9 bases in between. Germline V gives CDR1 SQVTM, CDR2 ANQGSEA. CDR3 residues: CSGTSNNEQFF. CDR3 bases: TGCAGCGGGACCAGCAACAATGAGCAGTTCTTC.